This is a list of T cell receptor beta chains from one sample in a study of T cells in Graves' hyperthyroidism and ophthalmopathy. Each CDR3 protein gets one entry after TCRdb re-called the multiplex PCR reads with MiXCR. The sample includes about 640,000 distinct CDR3 sequences, less than 25% of them seen just once. Sequencing input: blood. All receptors derive from a man aged 25 to 40 with Graves' ophthalmopathy. Each CDR3 is given with its conserved first and last residue. D genes are given only for firm matches. Some rows have no size entry. The others give once, few or many, or a class for an expanded clone.

d_gene,j_gene,abundance,len,v_gene,CDR3nt,CDR3aa
.,TRBJ1-4,.,13,TRBV9,TGTGCCAGCAGCGTAGGGGAAAGGGAAAAACTGTTTTTT,CASSVGEREKLFF
.,TRBJ1-3,.,15,TRBV20-1,TGCAGTGCTAGAGATCGACAAGCCTCTGGAAACACCATATATTTT,CSARDRQASGNTIYF
.,TRBJ1-1,many,14,TRBV7-9,TGTGCCAGCAGCGAGTCATACAGGAACACTGAAGCTTTCTTT,CASSESYRNTEAFF
.,TRBJ1-1,many,13,TRBV7-9,TGTGCCAGCAGTCTAATTATGAACACTGAAGCTTTCTTT,CASSLIMNTEAFF
.,TRBJ2-1,.,15,TRBV7-9,TGTGCCAGCAGCTTCACGTTGGGCCCCTACAATGAGCAGTTCTTC,CASSFTLGPYNEQFF
TRBD1,TRBJ2-7,.,13,TRBV6-2/TRBV6-3,TGTGCCAGCATGGGGACAGGGTCTGCCGAGCAGTACTTC,CASMGTGSAEQYF
.,TRBJ2-5,many,15,TRBV11-2,TGTGCCAGCAGCCCCAGGTGGGAGATCGGAGAGACCCAGTACTTC,CASSPRWEIGETQYF
.,TRBJ1-2,.,14,TRBV19,TGTGCCAGTAGTACGAAAGGGGCGAACTATGGCTACACCTTC,CASSTKGANYGYTF
.,TRBJ1-5,.,15,TRBV12-3/TRBV12-4,TGTGCCAGCAGTTTAAAGGTCTTGGGCAATCAGCCCCAGCATTTT,CASSLKVLGNQPQHF
.,TRBJ1-2,few,15,TRBV28,TGTGCCAGCAGTTTATTTAGGGCGTTGGGCTATGGCTACACCTTC,CASSLFRALGYGYTF
TRBD1,TRBJ1-4,.,18,TRBV6-7,TGTGCCAGCAGAATCCTTAGGACAGGAGTCACAACTAATGAAAAACTGTTTTTT,CASRILRTGVTTNEKLFF
TRBD2,TRBJ2-1,many,13,TRBV13,TGTGCCAGCAGCTTAGGACTAGCGAATGAGCAGTTCTTC,CASSLGLANEQFF
.,TRBJ1-1,.,11,TRBV5-5,TGTGCCAGCAGTTTATGGGACAAAGCTTTCTTT,CASSLWDKAFF
.,TRBJ1-1,few,14,TRBV24-1,TGTGCCACCTCCGAGGGCCCCGGCGGGGCTGAAGCTTTCTTT,CATSEGPGGAEAFF
.,TRBJ1-5,many,13,TRBV5-5,TGTGCCAGCAGCTTTCGGGGGGCTCAGCCCCAGCATTTT,CASSFRGAQPQHF
.,TRBJ2-1,few,11,TRBV28,TGTGCCAGCAAGGGGGGGGGAGAGCAGTTCTTC,CASKGGGEQFF
TRBD2,TRBJ2-1,.,19,TRBV11-3,TGTGCCAGCAGCTTACCAGTGGCCCCTAGCGGGAGCCGACACAATGAGCAGTTCTTC,CASSLPVAPSGSRHNEQFF
TRBD1,TRBJ2-7,.,15,TRBV2,TGTGCCAGCAATCAGGGACAGGGTGGTACCTACGAGCAGTACTTC,CASNQGQGGTYEQYF
TRBD2,TRBJ2-4,.,21,TRBV3-1,TGTGCCAGCAGCCAACGCCTGCCGGGGACTAGCGGGAAAGGGGCCAAAAACATTCAGTACTTC,CASSQRLPGTSGKGAKNIQYF
.,TRBJ2-2,few,12,TRBV30,TGTGCCTGGAGCGAAAGCGCCGGGGAGCTGTTTTTT,CAWSESAGELFF
TRBD2,TRBJ2-7,many,15,TRBV6-1,TGTGCCAGCAGTGAAGGGAAGCTAGCGGACTACGAGCAGTACTTC,CASSEGKLADYEQYF
.,TRBJ2-3,many,12,TRBV20-1,TGCAGTGCTAGAGTAACCACAGATACGCAGTATTTT,CSARVTTDTQYF
TRBD1,TRBJ2-2,few,15,TRBV4-1,TGCGCCAGCAGCCAACCCGACAGGGATACCGGGGAGCTGTTTTTT,CASSQPDRDTGELFF
TRBD1,TRBJ2-3,many,18,TRBV5-1,TGCGCCAGCAGCTATCCCCCCATGGGACAGAGAAGCACAGATACGCAGTATTTT,CASSYPPMGQRSTDTQYF
.,TRBJ2-1,many,15,TRBV28,TGTGCCAGCAGTTTAGAGGTGTCTCTAGGGGCAGAGCAGTTCTTC,CASSLEVSLGAEQFF
.,TRBJ2-3,few,12,TRBV5-8,TGTGCCAGCAGCTTGGTGGTACGGACGCAGTATTTT,CASSLVVRTQYF
TRBD2,TRBJ2-1,many,14,TRBV12-3/TRBV12-4,TGTGCCAGCAGGGGGACTAGCGGGGAAAATGAGCAGTTCTTC,CASRGTSGENEQFF
TRBD1,TRBJ2-7,.,13,TRBV28,TGTGCCAGCAACAGGGGTAACTACGAGGAGCAGTACTTC,CASNRGNYEEQYF
TRBD2,TRBJ2-1,many,15,TRBV11-3,TGTGCCAGCAGCCTAGGGGGACTAGCAGTGAATGAGCAGTTCTTC,CASSLGGLAVNEQFF
TRBD1,TRBJ2-3,.,15,TRBV12-3/TRBV12-4,TGTGCCAGCAGTTTATGGACAGGTAGCACAGATACGCAGTATTTT,CASSLWTGSTDTQYF
TRBD2,TRBJ2-2,many,19,TRBV11-3,TGTGCCAGCAGCTTAGCCTTAGCGGGAGGGCCCAAGAACACCGGGGAGCTGTTTTTT,CASSLALAGGPKNTGELFF
.,TRBJ2-2,.,15,TRBV19,TGTGCCAGCGGGGCAGGGAACGAGAACACCGGGGAGCTGTTTTTT,CASGAGNENTGELFF
TRBD1,TRBJ2-2,few,15,TRBV5-1,TGCGCCAGCAGCTTCCGGGACAGGGGGACCGGGGAGCTGTTTTTT,CASSFRDRGTGELFF
TRBD2,TRBJ2-7,.,17,TRBV6-5,TGTGCCAACAGTTACACCGGGACTAGCGGGAGAGGGAACGAGCAGTACTTC,CANSYTGTSGRGNEQYF
.,TRBJ1-3,few,14,TRBV7-2,TGTGCCAGCAGCTCAAGGACAGCTTCGAACACCATATATTTT,CASSSRTASNTIYF
.,TRBJ2-5,.,11,TRBV20-1,TGCAGTGCTAGAGATTTGGAGACCCAGTACTTC,CSARDLETQYF
.,TRBJ1-1,few,14,TRBV6-5,TGTGCCAGCAGTTACCAGGCAACGAACACTGAAGCTTTCTTT,CASSYQATNTEAFF
TRBD1,TRBJ1-2,.,15,TRBV16,TGTGCCAGCAGCCAAATGGGACAGGGGACCTATGGCTACACCTTC,CASSQMGQGTYGYTF
TRBD2,TRBJ2-1,few,17,TRBV6-2/TRBV6-3,TGTGCCAGCAGTTACTCGTCTAGCGGGAGCTCCTACAATGAGCAGTTCTTC,CASSYSSSGSSYNEQFF
.,TRBJ2-3,.,16,TRBV6-5,TGTGCCAGCAGTTACTCGACCAGGACCCGCACAGATACGCAGTATTTT,CASSYSTRTRTDTQYF
.,TRBJ2-1,.,15,TRBV12-3/TRBV12-4,TGTGCCAGCAGTTTACTGGACTCCATTTACAATGAGCAGTTCTTC,CASSLLDSIYNEQFF
TRBD1,TRBJ2-3,many,16,TRBV28,TGTGCCAGCAGCCACGTGGGGTACAGGGGGGCAGATACGCAGTATTTT,CASSHVGYRGADTQYF
TRBD1,TRBJ1-5,few,16,TRBV24-1,TGTGCCACCAGTGATAACAGGGGGAATAGCAATCAGCCCCAGCATTTT,CATSDNRGNSNQPQHF
.,TRBJ1-2,.,14,TRBV9,TGTGCCAGCACGGATTCGGGTTCCCACTATGGCTACACCTTC,CASTDSGSHYGYTF
TRBD1,TRBJ1-4,few,16,TRBV4-2,TGTGCCAGCAGCCAAGTGAGGGACAGGGCGAGTGAAAAACTGTTTTTT,CASSQVRDRASEKLFF
.,TRBJ2-7,.,15,TRBV15,TGTGCCACCAGCAGAGATCCCCAGGCCCCCTACGAGCAGTACTTC,CATSRDPQAPYEQYF
.,TRBJ2-7,.,13,TRBV15,TGTGCCACCAGCATTGCAGAAGCCTACGAGCAGTACTTC,CATSIAEAYEQYF
TRBD1,TRBJ2-5,many,13,TRBV20-1,TGCAGTGCTAGACTGACAGGGGAAGAGACCCAGTACTTC,CSARLTGEETQYF
.,TRBJ2-1,many,16,TRBV27,TGTGCCAGCAGTTATCGGGACTTCAACGACGGGGGTGAGCAGTTCTTC,CASSYRDFNDGGEQFF
TRBD1,TRBJ2-7,.,17,TRBV4-3,TGCGCCAGCAGCCAAGATCGAACGGGACAGGGGTCCTACGAGCAGTACTTC,CASSQDRTGQGSYEQYF
.,TRBJ2-2,many,13,TRBV30,TGTGCCTGGAGTGTATGGGGGGCCGGGGAGCTGTTTTTT,CAWSVWGAGELFF
TRBD1,TRBJ1-2,.,14,TRBV19,TGTGCCAGTAGTATAGCCCACAGGGGCCATGGCTACACCTTC,CASSIAHRGHGYTF
.,TRBJ2-5,many,12,TRBV20-1,TGCAGTGCTGGGCCAGCGGGAGAGACCCAGTACTTC,CSAGPAGETQYF